This T cell receptor beta chain appears in the sequencing data of a study of cytomegalovirus exposure and HLA in healthy donors. V trimming: 3 bases; J trimming: 6 bases; junction bases outside the gene matches: 17. The CDR3 length is 17 residues. Germline lookup yields CDR1 MDHEN and CDR2 SYDVKM. For this clone: Antigen specificity is unknown.

60 Vbeta and 13 Jbeta primers were used in PCR. Clones were read by immunoSEQ multiplex PCR, and TCRdb kept only the in-frame ones, dropping some. The table shows roughly 72,000 clones, with around 79% occurring only once. Study-level points and caveats: Productive rates of about 87% or about 30% were seen for most TCR beta V segments in an earlier analysis. Donors belonging to an Asian-associated ancestry cluster reportedly showed fewer N-insertions in productive TCRs than the roughly 670-donor mean, according to what a later analysis found. Researchers catalogued roughly 150 TCR beta chains as cytomegalovirus-associated. In a later analysis, the majority of CMV-associated beta chains seemingly showed HLA restriction.

Sequencing was carried out using PBMCs. V is TRBV28 and J is TRBJ2-7, with TRBD2 identical over 7 bases. The receptor was isolated from a woman between 40 and 55 years old in good health and CMV-seropositive. The CDR3 DNA follows: TGTGCCAGCAGTTTCCCAGGACTTGTGCGGGAGAGGGGCGAGCAGTACTTC. It translates to CASSFPGLVRERGEQYF.